A selection of T cell receptor beta chains follows, all from one sample in a study of T cells in Graves' hyperthyroidism and ophthalmopathy. MiXCR, applied by TCRdb to the multiplex PCR reads, yields one record per CDR3 protein. The table includes under 400,000 distinct CDR3 sequences, about 25% detected once. Sequences were obtained from blood. The receptors here all came from a man over 45 with Graves' hyperthyroidism. Both conserved end residues are part of each CDR3. A D gene is named only where the DNA matches it firmly. The size field is filled for only some rows; it gives once, few, many or a size class.

clone size | J gene | D gene | V gene | CDR3 protein | CDR3 DNA
NA | TRBJ2-1 | NA | TRBV6-1 | CASSEEGDNGGFF | TGTGCCAGCAGTGAAGAGGGTGACAACGGGGGGTTCTTC
few | TRBJ1-5 | NA | TRBV5-1 | CASFRKGRAEQPQHF | TGCGCCAGCTTTCGAAAGGGCAGGGCAGAGCAGCCCCAGCATTTT
few | TRBJ2-1 | TRBD2 | TRBV5-1 | CASSQDGRTKFF | TGCGCCAGCAGTCAAGACGGGAGGACAAAGTTCTTC
once | TRBJ2-2 | TRBD1 | TRBV10-3 | CATSDPDRDAGELFF | TGTGCCACCAGTGACCCGGACAGGGATGCCGGGGAGCTGTTTTTT
NA | TRBJ2-1 | TRBD1 | TRBV7-9 | CASSSSTGEYGNEQFF | TGTGCCAGCAGCTCCTCGACAGGGGAGTACGGAAATGAGCAGTTCTTC
many | TRBJ1-2 | NA | TRBV6-2/TRBV6-3 | CASNRGYGYTF | TGTGCCAGCAATAGAGGCTATGGCTACACCTTC
many | TRBJ2-7 | NA | TRBV12-3/TRBV12-4 | CASSFSIRYEQYF | TGTGCCAGCAGTTTCTCGATACGTTACGAGCAGTACTTC
few | TRBJ2-7 | NA | TRBV20-1 | CSANRDYEQYF | TGCAGTGCCAACCGGGACTACGAGCAGTACTTC
few | TRBJ2-1 | TRBD2 | TRBV18 | CASSPPLAGGFYNEQFF | TGTGCCAGCTCACCCCCCCTAGCGGGAGGCTTCTACAATGAGCAGTTCTTC
few | TRBJ1-2 | NA | TRBV7-8 | CASSLAVEGYTF | TGTGCCAGCAGCTTAGCAGTCGAAGGGTACACCTTC
NA | TRBJ1-2 | TRBD1 | TRBV6-2/TRBV6-3 | CASSYSGTGGYTF | TGTGCCAGCAGTTACTCGGGGACAGGCGGCTACACCTTC
NA | TRBJ2-1 | TRBD2 | TRBV19 | CASSTRPPTSGSYYNEQFF | TGTGCCAGTAGTACGCGGCCCCCGACTAGCGGGAGCTATTACAATGAGCAGTTCTTC
NA | TRBJ2-3 | NA | TRBV7-9 | CASSSSLTRGGEDTQYF | TGTGCCAGCAGCTCCTCGTTGACTAGGGGGGGAGAAGATACGCAGTATTTT
NA | TRBJ2-7 | TRBD2 | TRBV11-2 | CASSLASGRGYEQYF | TGTGCCAGCAGCTTAGCTAGCGGGAGGGGTTACGAGCAGTACTTC
NA | TRBJ1-6 | NA | TRBV19 | CASNLRADSPLHF | TGTGCCAGTAATCTCCGGGCGGATTCACCCCTCCACTTT
many | TRBJ2-1 | NA | TRBV6-1 | CASRNPAYNEQFF | TGTGCCAGCAGGAATCCCGCCTACAATGAGCAGTTCTTC
few | TRBJ1-5 | NA | TRBV6-1 | CASRFSGANQPQHF | TGTGCCAGCAGATTCAGCGGGGCGAATCAGCCCCAGCATTTT
few | TRBJ2-7 | NA | TRBV2 | CASSPRTSSYEQYF | TGTGCCAGCAGTCCCCGGACAAGCTCCTACGAGCAGTACTTC
few | TRBJ2-2 | NA | TRBV3-1 | CASSHRVLTGELFF | TGCGCCAGCAGCCACAGGGTCCTAACCGGGGAGCTGTTTTTT
NA | TRBJ1-2 | NA | TRBV4-1 | CASSPETSLTQTNYGYTF | TGCGCCAGCAGCCCCGAAACTTCCTTGACACAGACTAACTATGGCTACACCTTC
NA | TRBJ2-5 | NA | TRBV7-8 | CASSQGTTRDSTETQYF | TGCGCCAGCAGCCAAGGGACGACCCGCGACAGTACAGAGACCCAGTACTTC
NA | TRBJ2-5 | NA | TRBV12-3/TRBV12-4 | CASTSYQETQYF | TGTGCCAGCACCTCGTACCAAGAGACCCAGTACTTC
few | TRBJ2-1 | TRBD1 | TRBV6-6 | CASSYSSGGAGSYNEQFF | TGTGCCAGCAGTTACTCTTCAGGGGGCGCGGGCTCCTACAATGAGCAGTTCTTC
NA | TRBJ2-3 | NA | TRBV7-3 | CASSLTPSGSGSDTQYF | TGTGCCAGCAGCTTAACCCCGTCGGGCAGCGGGTCAGATACGCAGTATTTT
NA | TRBJ2-2 | TRBD2 | TRBV20-1 | CSASPTTSSPGELFF | TGCAGTGCTAGTCCCACGACTAGCAGCCCCGGGGAGCTGTTTTTT
NA | TRBJ1-1 | NA | TRBV12-3/TRBV12-4 | CASSFGGKAFF | TGTGCCAGCAGTTTTGGGGGGAAAGCTTTCTTT
few | TRBJ1-1 | NA | TRBV6-5 | CASSYSYDSGNMNTEAFF | TGTGCCAGCAGTTACTCGTATGATTCCGGGAACATGAACACTGAAGCTTTCTTT
NA | TRBJ2-2 | TRBD2 | TRBV20-1 | CSARDSGRDRELFF | TGCAGTGCTAGGGATAGCGGGAGGGACCGGGAGCTGTTTTTT
NA | TRBJ2-3 | NA | TRBV12-5 | CASAPATDTQYF | TGTGCTAGTGCACCAGCCACAGATACGCAGTATTTT
many | TRBJ2-7 | NA | TRBV20-1 | CSAKNMGPGAYEQYF | TGCAGTGCTAAAAACATGGGGCCAGGAGCCTACGAGCAGTACTTC
NA | TRBJ1-5 | NA | TRBV20-1 | CSARDRGADTYSNQPQHF | TGCAGTGCTAGAGATCGTGGGGCAGACACCTATAGCAATCAGCCCCAGCATTTT
NA | TRBJ2-7 | TRBD1 | TRBV20-1 | CSAEGAPYEQYF | TGCAGTGCAGAGGGGGCACCCTACGAGCAGTACTTC
NA | TRBJ1-5 | TRBD1 | TRBV24-1 | CATSDLQVRDRRFNQPQHF | TGTGCCACCAGTGATTTGCAGGTCAGGGACAGGAGATTTAATCAGCCCCAGCATTTT
NA | TRBJ2-1 | NA | TRBV7-2 | CASSLTFQVSYNEQFF | TGTGCCAGCAGCTTAACCTTCCAGGTCTCCTACAATGAGCAGTTCTTC
NA | TRBJ2-4 | TRBD1 | TRBV2 | CASRGTGHIQYF | TGTGCCAGCAGGGGGACAGGGCACATCCAGTACTTC
few | TRBJ2-5 | TRBD1 | TRBV24-1 | CATSDFKGTGHQETQYF | TGTGCCACCAGTGATTTTAAGGGGACAGGTCATCAAGAGACCCAGTACTTC
many | TRBJ2-7 | NA | TRBV2 | CASSRTITGEQYF | TGTGCCAGCAGTAGGACAATCACGGGCGAGCAGTACTTC
NA | TRBJ2-2 | TRBD2 | TRBV30 | CAWSASMRTSVTGELFF | TGTGCCTGGAGTGCCTCGATGCGGACTAGCGTTACCGGGGAGCTGTTTTTT
NA | TRBJ2-5 | NA | TRBV6-1 | CASSPPPQGAAETQYF | TGTGCCAGCAGCCCCCCCCCGCAAGGGGCGGCAGAGACCCAGTACTTC
many | TRBJ2-7 | NA | TRBV28 | CASSAPGTIEQYF | TGTGCCAGCAGTGCCCCCGGGACGATCGAGCAGTACTTC
many | TRBJ2-5 | NA | TRBV3-1 | CASSQDGTPQETQYF | TGTGCCAGCAGCCAAGATGGGACACCGCAAGAGACCCAGTACTTC
NA | TRBJ2-7 | NA | TRBV20-1 | CSARVAGPEQYF | TGCAGTGCTAGAGTCGCGGGGCCAGAGCAGTACTTC
few | TRBJ2-7 | TRBD2 | TRBV30 | CAWSDVPGLAGGRDEQYF | TGTGCCTGGAGTGATGTCCCGGGACTAGCGGGAGGTAGGGACGAGCAGTACTTC
NA | TRBJ2-7 | TRBD2 | TRBV5-1 | CASRGSGSAYEQYF | TGCGCCAGCAGGGGGAGCGGGAGCGCCTACGAGCAGTACTTC
few | TRBJ2-1 | NA | TRBV5-1 | CASSWTPYNEQFF | TGCGCCAGCAGCTGGACCCCGTACAATGAGCAGTTCTTC
NA | TRBJ1-1 | TRBD1 | TRBV28 | CASWDRYTEAFF | TGTGCCAGCTGGGACAGATACACTGAAGCTTTCTTT